These T cell receptor beta chains were read from a single sample in a study of T cell repertoires in cytomegalovirus infection. No cognate antigen is known for these TCRs. TCRdb analysed the reads with MiXCR anew, one entry per CDR3 protein. The sample consists of under 130,000 distinct CDR3 sequences, about 40% of them appearing once. Specimen: CD8+ T cells from cultured PBMCs, collected from culture after CMV antigen stimulation. These receptors were collected from a human donor in good health (CMV status not recorded). Some clones in this sample may be carry-over from other donors' samples. Both conserved end residues are part of each CDR3.

v_call,j_call,cdr3_aa
TRBV29-1,TRBJ2-7,CSVGTDSYEQYF
TRBV3-1,TRBJ1-5,CASSQGSGTANQPQHF
TRBV12-3/TRBV12-4,TRBJ2-7,CASSLAVGSLLYEQYF
TRBV5-6,TRBJ1-1,CASSLRGNTEAFF
TRBV5-4,TRBJ2-2,CASSLGGREAGELFF
TRBV29-1,TRBJ2-7,CSVVDQARGYEQYF
TRBV12-3/TRBV12-4,TRBJ1-1,CASSLWGSAEAFF
TRBV27,TRBJ1-6,CASSYAPNSPLHF
TRBV11-1,TRBJ2-1,CASSLAEANEQFF
TRBV7-6,TRBJ2-5,CASRTSGAGGRQYF
TRBV3-1,TRBJ2-7,CASSQDAVTHEQYF
TRBV9,TRBJ2-5,CASSVDPQTKETQYF
TRBV28,TRBJ2-7,CASSSPWADTYEQYF
TRBV4-1,TRBJ2-7,CASSPGQGAFYEQYF
TRBV25-1,TRBJ2-1,CASSGRGGNSYNEQFF
TRBV3-1,TRBJ2-1,CASSQVTRAAAVDNEQFF
TRBV6-5,TRBJ1-1,CASTLTVGGEAFF
TRBV12-3/TRBV12-4,TRBJ2-5,CASSQDSRRETQYF
TRBV7-8,TRBJ2-5,CASSSPRTSGWETQYF
TRBV28,TRBJ2-3,CASSRTSSPDTQYF
TRBV11-2,TRBJ1-1,CASSLVGSKDTEAFF
TRBV6-5,TRBJ1-2,CASSYRDRSNYGYTF
TRBV11-3,TRBJ2-1,CASSFGLTSSYNEQFF
TRBV9,TRBJ2-1,CASSVEERGAYNEQFF
TRBV7-2,TRBJ2-7,CASSSSVTAYEQYF
TRBV2,TRBJ1-1,CASSQDLTLTEAFF
TRBV15,TRBJ2-5,CATSSPFQETQYF
TRBV11-3,TRBJ2-5,CASSRTGAETQYF
TRBV6-8,TRBJ2-7,CATWGQKSSYEQYF
TRBV27,TRBJ2-1,CASSLSSGGYNEQFF
TRBV6-8,TRBJ2-5,CASRGLAGAKYQETQYF
TRBV28,TRBJ1-5,CASSLHDRYSNQPQHF
TRBV5-1,TRBJ2-5,CASSMIGGLQETQYF
TRBV27,TRBJ1-2,CASSSINYGYTF
TRBV27,TRBJ1-3,CASSNTGASGNTIYF
TRBV7-4,TRBJ2-5,CASRAPGATETQYF